One and the same sample provided the 23 T cell receptor beta chains below, sequenced in a study of shared clonotypes between healthy human individuals (dated by TCRdb to the early 2020s). Library prep was done by the immunoSEQ multiplex PCR assay. TCRdb provides this immuneACCESS table in a form limited to in-frame rearrangements. Some clones are lacking; in checked studies, under half of them reflect an unresolved V gene, and why the rest are absent is not known. In this sample the table shows hundreds of thousands of clones, around 72% of which occur a single time. Approximately 2% of the sample comes from the top ten. The sequenced sample consisted of memory CD4+ T cells sorted from blood. Reading the label with the study, this specimen's cell subset or site is: CD45RA-negative fraction. Receptors were obtained from a woman under 40 in good health.

V and J are TRBV19 and TRBJ2-3; 8 bases are shared with TRBD2. Germline CDR1 is LNHDA and CDR2 is SQIVND (reference sequence). Losses at the gene ends were 5 bases for V and 6 bases for J; bases not matched to a gene: 10. This CDR3 is built from 15 residues. CDR3 DNA: TGTGCCAGTAGTCCAGGGACTAGGGGGATTGATACGCAGTATTTT. Translated: CASSPGTRGIDTQYF.

The chain employs TRBV5-1 and TRBJ2-7, with 7 bases that match TRBD2. The V gene end was trimmed by 0 bases and the J gene end by 2 bases; junction bases not matched to a gene: 8. The CDR3 runs to 16 residues. Germline V gives CDR1 SGHRS, CDR2 YFSETQ. CDR3 sequence: CASSLGFSAGPYEQYF. Here the CDR3 DNA reads TGCGCCAGCAGCTTGGGGTTTTCAGCGGGGCCCTACGAGCAGTACTTC.

This sequence joins TRBV11-2 and TRBJ2-2, with D perhaps matching TRBD2 (5 bases). The CDR3 runs 15 residues. Germline V gene sequence: CDR1 SGHAT, CDR2 FQNNGV. Trimming pared 5 bases from V and 0 bases from J, leaving 10 bases between. This chain's CDR3 is CASSLRAANTGELFF. Here the CDR3 DNA reads TGTGCCAGCAGCCTAAGAGCGGCGAACACCGGGGAGCTGTTTTTT.

This clone was seen more than once but under ten times. This chain connects TRBV11-2 to TRBJ2-3; the match to TRBD2 covers 7 bases. Germline loops: CDR1 SGHAT, CDR2 FQNNGV. The ends lost 4 bases at V and 0 bases at J; junction bases unmatched: 13. The CDR3 totals 18 residues. The DNA of the CDR3 is TGTGCCAGCAGCTCCGCTTTAGCGGGCACCCGGAGCACAGATACGCAGTATTTT. This translates into CASSSALAGTRSTDTQYF. Full variable domain (missing parts from reference TRBV11-2 and TRBJ2-3): EAGVAQSPRYKIIEKRQSVAFWCNPISGHATLYWYQQILGQGPKLLIQFQNNGVVDDSQLPKDRFSAERLKGVDSTLKIQPAKLEDSAVYLCASSSALAGTRSTDTQYFGPGTRLTVL.

This chain links TRBV30 with TRBJ2-3, with 7 bases lining up with TRBD2. Germline V gives CDR1 GTSNPN, CDR2 SVGIG (reference sequence). This CDR3 contains 15 residues. V dropped 2 bases and J dropped 4; count of bases not matched to a gene: 9. The CDR3 spells CAWSPAIGGADTQYF. The CDR3 DNA reads TGTGCCTGGAGTCCGGCCATTGGGGGGGCAGATACGCAGTATTTT.

This clone was found a few times. The V and J genes are TRBV6-6 and TRBJ1-5, with 8 bases lining up with TRBD1. The CDR3 sequence is 14 residues long. Germline CDR1 MNHNY, CDR2 SVGAGI (reference sequence). The J segment lost 15 bases and the V segment lost 0 bases, leaving 10 bases of the junction unmatched. CDR3 in amino acids: CASSYSSGTGAGHF. CDR3 coding DNA: TGTGCCAGCAGTTACTCTAGCGGGACAGGTGCCGGGCATTTT.

The V and J genes are TRBV5-4 and TRBJ1-2; 10 positions match TRBD1. Germline CDR1 is SGHNT and CDR2 is YYREEE (reference sequence). V lost 0 bases and J lost 8; bases outside the gene matches: 4. This CDR3 comprises 14 residues. The CDR3 sequence: CASSLAGTGEGYTF. The DNA for the CDR3 is TGTGCCAGCAGCTTGGCCGGGACAGGGGAAGGCTACACCTTC.

This sequence joins TRBV2 and TRBJ2-7, with D uncertain. Germline V CDR1 and CDR2: SNHLY, FYNNEI. The CDR3 is made up of 11 amino acids. V lost 6 bases to trimming and J lost 7 bases, with 10 bases between them. In DNA form, the CDR3 reads TGTGCCAGCAGGGTGGTGGGAGAGCAGTACTTC. It encodes CASRVVGEQYF.

V is TRBV10-2 and J is TRBJ2-7; D is unresolved. CDR3 length equals 11 residues. V shed 4 bases and J shed 5 bases, with 6 bases lying between them. Germline V gene data show CDR1 as WSHSY and CDR2 as SAAADI. The CDR3 nucleotides read TGCGCCAGCAGTGTTCTAGACGAGCAGTACTTC. It yields the protein CASSVLDEQYF.

The V and J genes are TRBV25-1 and TRBJ2-2, with TRBD2 as a possible D gene (6 bases). CDR1 is MGHDK, CDR2 SYGVNS, per germline. Trimming shortened V by 3 bases and J by 5 bases, and 13 bases separated the two germline ends. The CDR3 runs 15 residues. The CDR3 is CASSEATGGTGELFF. The CDR3 DNA follows: TGTGCCAGCAGTGAGGCGACCGGGGGAACCGGGGAGCTGTTTTTT.

This clone has a count of ten or more. The J gene is TRBJ1-3, the V gene TRBV18, with 12 bases that match TRBD1. The CDR3 has 17 amino acids. Trimming took 10 bases from V and 0 from J; bases not matched to a gene: 10. CDR1 and CDR2 from the germline V gene are KGHSH and LQKENI. The CDR3 coding sequence is TGTGCCACAACCCGGGACAGGGGGCCAAGCTCTGGAAACACCATATATTTT. Its translation: CATTRDRGPSSGNTIYF.

The chain carries TRBV19 and TRBJ2-7; D is perhaps TRBD1 (6 bases). CDR1 and CDR2 (germline): LNHDA, SQIVND (reference sequence). V was pared by 5 bases and J by 0 bases, with 14 bases between. The CDR3 totals 15 residues. The CDR3 DNA reads TGTGCCAGTAGTGAAGGCTGGACAGCCTCCTACGAGCAGTACTTC. This codes for CASSEGWTASYEQYF.

The V gene is TRBV10-3, the J gene TRBJ2-4; tentative D call: TRBD2 (6 bases). This CDR3 comprises 16 residues. Germline lookup yields CDR1 ENHRY and CDR2 SYGVKD. With 3 bases removed from V and 5 bases from J, the gap between germline ends came to 17 bases. The CDR3 loop is CAISDPYSGAENIQYF. CDR3 sequence (DNA): TGTGCCATCAGTGACCCTTATTCGGGAGCGGAAAACATTCAGTACTTC.

This clone was found a few times. The J gene is TRBJ2-1, the V gene TRBV6-6, with 7 bases matching TRBD2. Looked up from germline, CDR1 is MNHNY and CDR2 is SVGAGI (reference sequence). This CDR3 contains 14 residues. V shed 5 bases and J 7 bases; nucleotides not matched to a gene: 8. The CDR3 bases are TGTGCCAGCAGTCGGGGCGGGAGCGCGAATGAGCAGTTCTTC. Translating gives CASSRGGSANEQFF.

This chain's CDR3 is CAIRPWASGSQFNEQFF. The CDR3 DNA reads TGTGCCATCCGACCCTGGGCCAGCGGGAGTCAGTTCAATGAGCAGTTCTTC. The genes are TRBV28 and TRBJ2-1; 8 bases line up with TRBD2. The ends lost 10 bases at V and 6 bases at J; junction bases unmatched: 20. In germline, CDR1 is MDHEN, CDR2 SYDVKM. The CDR3 spans 17 residues.

The chain employs TRBV29-1 and TRBJ1-2; D perhaps matches TRBD1 (5 bases). This CDR3 region has 13 residues. CDR1 SQVTM and CDR2 ANQGSEA come from the germline V gene. V gave up 4 bases and J gave up 2 bases, with 11 bases separating them. CDR3 amino acids: CSVALTGNYGYTF. The CDR3, as DNA: TGCAGCGTTGCCCTCACAGGAAACTATGGCTACACCTTC. The whole variable domain, remainder taken from reference TRBV29-1 and TRBJ1-2, is SAVISQKPSRDICQRGTSLTIQCQVDSQVTMMFWYRQQPGQSLTLIATANQGSEATYESGFVIDKFPISRPNLTFSTLTVSNMSPEDSSIYLCSVALTGNYGYTFGSGTRLTVV.

The chain is built from TRBV19 and TRBJ1-6; D uncertain. Germline V gene lookup returns CDR1 LNHDA and CDR2 SQIVND (reference sequence). The CDR3 has 14 residues. The V gene lost 7 bases and the J gene lost 3 bases, with 10 bases spanning the gap. The CDR3, as DNA: TGTGCCAGTACTTTTACGAGCTATAATTCACCCCTCCACTTT. It is translated as CASTFTSYNSPLHF.

Concerning this clone itself: Different DNA sequences within this sample yield the same CDR3. The genes are TRBV5-1 and TRBJ1-1; 10 nucleotides agree with TRBD1. V was clipped by 3 bases and J by 2 bases; unmatched bases: 1. The germline V gene encodes CDR1 SGHRS and CDR2 YFSETQ. CDR3 length: 14 residues. The CDR3 region is CASSWDRGNTEAFF. DNA for the CDR3: TGCGCCAGCAGCTGGGACAGGGGAAACACTGAAGCTTTCTTT.

The genes are TRBV2 and TRBJ2-2, with D perhaps TRBD1 (5 bases). Germline CDR1 and CDR2: SNHLY and FYNNEI. This CDR3 region has 16 residues. Trimming left V 3 bases short and J 0 bases short, with 11 bases between. CDR3 bases: TGTGCCAGCAGTGACATGGGGCCGGCGAACACCGGGGAGCTGTTTTTT. This translates into CASSDMGPANTGELFF.

In this sample, this clone turned up once. J is TRBJ2-2 and V is TRBV5-1; TRBD2 matches at 13 bases. Trimming at V came to 3 bases and at J to 0 bases, leaving 5 bases not matched to a gene. The CDR3 is made up of 18 amino acids. CDR1 and CDR2 (germline): SGHRS, YFSETQ. The CDR3 nucleotides read TGCGCCAGCAGCTCGGGACTAGCGGGATCCCCGAACACCGGGGAGCTGTTTTTT. The encoded protein is CASSSGLAGSPNTGELFF.

This chain joins TRBV5-1 and TRBJ2-7; 13 bases are shared with TRBD2. The germline CDR1 and CDR2 sequences are SGHRS and YFSETQ. This CDR3 spans 16 amino acids. V shed 1 base and J 1 base; nucleotides not matched to a gene: 2. As DNA, the CDR3 is TGCGCCAGCAGCTTGACTAGCGGGAGGGGATCCTACGAGCAGTACTTC. Translating it yields CASSLTSGRGSYEQYF.

This clone was seen just once. The chain couples TRBV4-2 to TRBJ1-5, with D possibly being TRBD1 (6 bases). This CDR3 comprises 17 residues. Germline V gene sequence: CDR1 LGHNA, CDR2 YNFKEQ. Trimming cost V 0 bases and J 6 bases, with 18 bases left between them. DNA of the CDR3: TGTGCCAGCAGCCAAGACTACGGGGACGGAGGGGGTCAGCCCCAGCATTTT. It is translated as CASSQDYGDGGGQPQHF.

V and J are TRBV5-1 and TRBJ2-3; the match to TRBD2 covers 10 bases. Germline CDR1 reads SGHRS; CDR2 reads YFSETQ. V lost 0 bases to trimming and J lost 4 bases; unmatched junction nucleotides: 5. The CDR3 consists of 16 residues. The CDR3 protein is CASSLEAGGRADTQYF. The CDR3 DNA sequence: TGCGCCAGCAGCTTGGAAGCGGGAGGGAGGGCAGATACGCAGTATTTT.